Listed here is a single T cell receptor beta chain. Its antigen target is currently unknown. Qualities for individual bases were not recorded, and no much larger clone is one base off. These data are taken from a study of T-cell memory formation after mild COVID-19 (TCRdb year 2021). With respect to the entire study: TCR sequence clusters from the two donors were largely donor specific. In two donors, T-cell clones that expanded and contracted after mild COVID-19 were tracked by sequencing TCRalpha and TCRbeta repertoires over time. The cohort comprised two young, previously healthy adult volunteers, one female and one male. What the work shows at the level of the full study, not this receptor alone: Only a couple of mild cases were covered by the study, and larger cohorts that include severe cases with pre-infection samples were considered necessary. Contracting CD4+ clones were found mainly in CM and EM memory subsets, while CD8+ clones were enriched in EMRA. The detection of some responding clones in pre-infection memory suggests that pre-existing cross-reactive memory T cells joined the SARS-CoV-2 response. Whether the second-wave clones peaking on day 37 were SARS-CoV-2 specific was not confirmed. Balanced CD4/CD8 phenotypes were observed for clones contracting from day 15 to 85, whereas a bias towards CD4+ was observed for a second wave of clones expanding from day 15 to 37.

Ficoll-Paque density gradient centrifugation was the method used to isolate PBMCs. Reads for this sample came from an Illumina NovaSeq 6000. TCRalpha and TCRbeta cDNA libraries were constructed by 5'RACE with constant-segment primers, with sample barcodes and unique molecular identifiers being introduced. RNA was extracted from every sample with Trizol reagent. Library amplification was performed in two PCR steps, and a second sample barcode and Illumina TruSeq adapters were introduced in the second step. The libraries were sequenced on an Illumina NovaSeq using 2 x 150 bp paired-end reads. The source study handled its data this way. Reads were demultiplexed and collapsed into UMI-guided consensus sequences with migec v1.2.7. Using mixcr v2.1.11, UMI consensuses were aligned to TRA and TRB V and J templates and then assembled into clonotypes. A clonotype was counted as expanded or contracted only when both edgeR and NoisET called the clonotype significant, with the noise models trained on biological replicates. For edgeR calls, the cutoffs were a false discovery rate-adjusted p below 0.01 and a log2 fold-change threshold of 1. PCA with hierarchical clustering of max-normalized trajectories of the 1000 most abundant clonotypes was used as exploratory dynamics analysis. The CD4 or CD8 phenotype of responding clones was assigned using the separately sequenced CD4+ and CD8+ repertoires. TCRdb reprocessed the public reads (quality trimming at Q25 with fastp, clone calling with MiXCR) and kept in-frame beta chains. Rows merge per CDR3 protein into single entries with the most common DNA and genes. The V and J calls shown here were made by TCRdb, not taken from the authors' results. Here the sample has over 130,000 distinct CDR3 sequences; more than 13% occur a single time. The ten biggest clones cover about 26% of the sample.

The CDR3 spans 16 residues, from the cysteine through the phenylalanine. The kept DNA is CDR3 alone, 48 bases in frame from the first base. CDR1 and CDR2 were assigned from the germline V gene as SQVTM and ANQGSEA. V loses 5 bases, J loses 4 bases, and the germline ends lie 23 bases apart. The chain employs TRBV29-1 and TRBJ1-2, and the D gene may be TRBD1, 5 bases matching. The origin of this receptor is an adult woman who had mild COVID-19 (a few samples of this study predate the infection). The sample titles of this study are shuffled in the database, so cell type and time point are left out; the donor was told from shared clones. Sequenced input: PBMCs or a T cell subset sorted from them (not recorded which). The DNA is TGCAGCGTTCAAGGGACTCAACCTCAGGGAGGCTATGGCTACACCTTC. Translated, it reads CSVQGTQPQGGYGYTF.